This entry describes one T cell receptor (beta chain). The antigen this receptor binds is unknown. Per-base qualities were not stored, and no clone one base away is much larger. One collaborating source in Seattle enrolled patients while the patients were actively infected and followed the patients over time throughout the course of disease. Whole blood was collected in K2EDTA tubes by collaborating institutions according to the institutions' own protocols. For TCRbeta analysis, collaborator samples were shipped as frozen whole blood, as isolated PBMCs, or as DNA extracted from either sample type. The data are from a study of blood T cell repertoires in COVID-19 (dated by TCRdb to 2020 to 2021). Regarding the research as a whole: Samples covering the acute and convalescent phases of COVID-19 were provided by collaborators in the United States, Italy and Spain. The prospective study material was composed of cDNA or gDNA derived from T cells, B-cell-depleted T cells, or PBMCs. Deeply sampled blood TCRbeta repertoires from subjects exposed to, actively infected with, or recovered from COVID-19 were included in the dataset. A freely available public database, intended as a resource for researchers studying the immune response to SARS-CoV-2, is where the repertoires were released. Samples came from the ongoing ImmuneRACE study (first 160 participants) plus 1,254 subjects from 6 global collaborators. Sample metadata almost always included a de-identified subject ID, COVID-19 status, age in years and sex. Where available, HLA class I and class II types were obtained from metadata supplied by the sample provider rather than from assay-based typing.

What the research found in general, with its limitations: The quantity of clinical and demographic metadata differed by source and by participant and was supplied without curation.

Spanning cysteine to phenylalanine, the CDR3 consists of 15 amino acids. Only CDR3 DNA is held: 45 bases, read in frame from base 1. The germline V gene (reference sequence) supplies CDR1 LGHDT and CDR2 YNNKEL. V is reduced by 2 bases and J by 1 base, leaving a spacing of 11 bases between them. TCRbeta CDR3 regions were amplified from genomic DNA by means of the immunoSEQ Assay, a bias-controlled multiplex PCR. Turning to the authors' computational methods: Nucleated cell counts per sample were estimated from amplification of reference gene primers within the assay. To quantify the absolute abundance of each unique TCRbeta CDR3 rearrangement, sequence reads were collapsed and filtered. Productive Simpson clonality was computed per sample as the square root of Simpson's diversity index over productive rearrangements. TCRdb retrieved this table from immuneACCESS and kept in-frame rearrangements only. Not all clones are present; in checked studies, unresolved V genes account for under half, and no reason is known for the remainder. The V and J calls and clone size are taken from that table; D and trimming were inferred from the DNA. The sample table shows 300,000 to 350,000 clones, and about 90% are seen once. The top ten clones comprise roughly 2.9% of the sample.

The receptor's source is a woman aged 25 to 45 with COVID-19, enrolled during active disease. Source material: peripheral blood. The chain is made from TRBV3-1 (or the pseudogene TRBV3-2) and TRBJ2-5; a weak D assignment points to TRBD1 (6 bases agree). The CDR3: CASSQLGHSQETQYF. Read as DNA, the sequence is TGTGCCAGCAGCCAACTGGGACATTCCCAAGAGACCCAGTACTTC.